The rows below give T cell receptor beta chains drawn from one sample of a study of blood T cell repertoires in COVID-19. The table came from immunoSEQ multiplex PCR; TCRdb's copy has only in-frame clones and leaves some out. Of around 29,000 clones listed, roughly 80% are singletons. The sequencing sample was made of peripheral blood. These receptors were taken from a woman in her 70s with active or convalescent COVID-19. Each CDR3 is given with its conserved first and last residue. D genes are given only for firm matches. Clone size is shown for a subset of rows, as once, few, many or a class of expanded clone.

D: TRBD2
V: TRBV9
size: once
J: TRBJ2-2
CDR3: CASSVSLAGTTGELFF

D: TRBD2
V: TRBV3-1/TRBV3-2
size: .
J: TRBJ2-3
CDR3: CASSQDFAGGQDTQYF

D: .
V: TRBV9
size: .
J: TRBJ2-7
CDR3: CASGSGLGEQYF

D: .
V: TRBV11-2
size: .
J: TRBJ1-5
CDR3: CASSLEGGGQPQHF

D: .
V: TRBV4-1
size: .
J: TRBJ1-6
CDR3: CASSQGRQDWDSPLHF

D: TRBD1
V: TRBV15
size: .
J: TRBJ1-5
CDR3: CATSRQGAGNQPQHF

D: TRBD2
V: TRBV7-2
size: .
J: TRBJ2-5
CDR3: CASSSYYGTSGGYF

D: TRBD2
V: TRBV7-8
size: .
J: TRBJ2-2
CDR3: CASRLAGGPGGELFF

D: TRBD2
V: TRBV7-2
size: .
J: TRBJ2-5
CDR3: CASSLVTSGGTEQETQYF

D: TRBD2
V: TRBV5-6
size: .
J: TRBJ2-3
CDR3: CASSSPPSTSADTQYF

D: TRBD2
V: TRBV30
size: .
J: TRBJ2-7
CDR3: CAWLPAGGSKQYF

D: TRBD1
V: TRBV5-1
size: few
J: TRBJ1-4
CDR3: CASSIQGATNQKLFF

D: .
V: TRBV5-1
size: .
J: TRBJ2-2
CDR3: CASSPSLATGELFF

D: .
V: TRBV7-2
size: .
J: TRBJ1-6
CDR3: CASSPPGGIWDSPLHF

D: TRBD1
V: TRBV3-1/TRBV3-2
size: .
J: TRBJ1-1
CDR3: CASSQVDGDRSAFF

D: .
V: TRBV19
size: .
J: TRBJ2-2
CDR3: CASNAGANTGELFF

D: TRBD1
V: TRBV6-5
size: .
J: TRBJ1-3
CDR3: CASSFPDRGSGNTIYF

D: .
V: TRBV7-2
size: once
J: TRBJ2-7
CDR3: CASSLFDEQYF

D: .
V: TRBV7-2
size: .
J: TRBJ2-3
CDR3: CASSLNGAGRGDTQYF

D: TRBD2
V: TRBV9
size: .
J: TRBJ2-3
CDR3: CASSGAGTSGSDTQYF

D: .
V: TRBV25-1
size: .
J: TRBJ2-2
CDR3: CASSRDYTGELFF

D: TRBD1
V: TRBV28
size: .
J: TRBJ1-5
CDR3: CASTVGQGGRQPQHF

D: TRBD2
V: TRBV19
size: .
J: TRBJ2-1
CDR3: CASLPSGRALSYNEQFF

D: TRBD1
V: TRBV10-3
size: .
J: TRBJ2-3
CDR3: CAIRDRGRGDTQYF

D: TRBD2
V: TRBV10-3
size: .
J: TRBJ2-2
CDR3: CAIKGGSGTGELFF

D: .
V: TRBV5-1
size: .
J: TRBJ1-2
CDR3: CASSLKEAGSGSGANYGYTF

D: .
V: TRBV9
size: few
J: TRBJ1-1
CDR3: CASSVAGSATEAFF

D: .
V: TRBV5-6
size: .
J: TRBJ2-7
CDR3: CASSLPASSEQYF

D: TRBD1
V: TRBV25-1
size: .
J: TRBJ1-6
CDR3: CASSKDRVASYNSPLHF

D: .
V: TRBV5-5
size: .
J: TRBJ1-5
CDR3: CASSWGQSRDQPQHF

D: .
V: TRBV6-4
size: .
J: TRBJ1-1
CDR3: CASSDSGGGGAAAFF

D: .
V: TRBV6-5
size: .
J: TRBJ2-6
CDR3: CASSLTGIGANVLTF

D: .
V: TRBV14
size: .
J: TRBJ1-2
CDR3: CASSQDGRGGYGYTF

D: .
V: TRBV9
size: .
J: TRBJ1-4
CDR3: CASSSVPNEKLFF

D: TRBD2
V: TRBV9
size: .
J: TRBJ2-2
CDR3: CASSVDHGLVTGELFF

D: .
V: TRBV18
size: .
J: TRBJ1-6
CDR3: CASSPADNSPLHF

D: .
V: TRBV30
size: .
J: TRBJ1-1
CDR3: CAWSPRLGARNTEAFF

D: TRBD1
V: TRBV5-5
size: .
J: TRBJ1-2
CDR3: CASSLTPLTRTGAYGYTF

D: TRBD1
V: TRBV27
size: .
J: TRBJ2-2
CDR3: CASSSTRGRLNGELFF

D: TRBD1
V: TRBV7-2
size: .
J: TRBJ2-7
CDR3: CASSPGTAYYEQYF

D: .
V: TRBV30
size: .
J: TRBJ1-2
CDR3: CAWSPLFLGYTF

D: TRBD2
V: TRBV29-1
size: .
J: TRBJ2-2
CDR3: CSVLTSGNTGELFF

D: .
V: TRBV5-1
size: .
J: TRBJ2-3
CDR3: CASSWSLLATIRRDTQYF

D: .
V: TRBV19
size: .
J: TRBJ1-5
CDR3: CASRGVWSNQPQHF

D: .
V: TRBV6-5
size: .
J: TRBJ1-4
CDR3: CASREAGTNEKLFF

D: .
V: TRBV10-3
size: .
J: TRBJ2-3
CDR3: CAISAGTGDTQYF

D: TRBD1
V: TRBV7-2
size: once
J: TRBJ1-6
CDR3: CASSFRGQVLSSPLHF

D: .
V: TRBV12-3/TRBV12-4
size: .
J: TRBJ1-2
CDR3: CASSFFGGEGYTF

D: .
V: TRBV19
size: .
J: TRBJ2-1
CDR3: CASSIPPWGSGLGNEQFF

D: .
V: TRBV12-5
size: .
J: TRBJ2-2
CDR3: CASGNRNTGELFF

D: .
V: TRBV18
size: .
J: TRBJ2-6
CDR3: CASSPLDSSGANVLTF

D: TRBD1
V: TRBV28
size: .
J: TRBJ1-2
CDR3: CASSYGTGTTNYGYTF

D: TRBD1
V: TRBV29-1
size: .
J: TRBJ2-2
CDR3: CCGQGMTGELFF

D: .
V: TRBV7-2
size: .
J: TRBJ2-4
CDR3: CASSQGGLAKNIQYF

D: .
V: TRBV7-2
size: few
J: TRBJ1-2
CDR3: CASSLAIRRGGGYTF